These 9 T cell receptor beta chains were all obtained from the same sample, sequenced in a study of OX40 agonist ivuxolimab in advanced cancers. Method: immunoSEQ multiplex PCR; TCRdb's copy keeps in-frame clones and lacks some. This table has about 70,000 clones, 78% appearing once. Sample: CD4+ or CD8+ T cells sorted from blood, taken in a trial of the OX40 agonist ivuxolimab. The receptors were gathered from an adult with an advanced solid tumor such as melanoma, head and neck, liver or kidney cancer.

The chain employs TRBV19 and TRBJ2-1, with a possible D match to TRBD2 (5 bases). This CDR3 comprises 15 residues. V lost 1 base, J lost 4 bases, and 11 bases lay in between. Germline V CDR1 and CDR2: LNHDA, SQIVND (reference sequence). This CDR3 reads CASSIAAERYNEQFF. The CDR3 bases are TGTGCCAGTAGTATAGCAGCGGAAAGATACAATGAGCAGTTCTTC.

This chain joins TRBV5-1 and TRBJ2-5; 14 bases match TRBD2. CDR1 and CDR2 from the germline V gene are SGHRS and YFSETQ. V was clipped by 4 bases and J by 2 bases; unmatched bases: 4. This CDR3 region has 16 residues. CDR3 loop: CASSPGLAGGQETQYF. Written as DNA, the CDR3 is TGCGCCAGCAGCCCCGGACTAGCGGGGGGACAAGAGACCCAGTACTTC. Combining the CDR3 with reference TRBV5-1 and TRBJ2-5 gives the whole variable domain KAGVTQTPRYLIKTRGQQVTLSCSPISGHRSVSWYQQTPGQGLQFLFEYFSETQRNKGNFPGRFSGRQFSNSRSEMNVSTLELGDSALYLCASSPGLAGGQETQYFGPGTRLLVL.

This clone appeared a few times. The chain couples TRBV7-2 to TRBJ2-2; TRBD2 matches at 7 bases. V dropped 1 base and J dropped 4; count of bases not matched to a gene: 6. Looked up from germline, CDR1 is SGHTA and CDR2 is FQGNSA. CDR3 length: 16 residues. The CDR3 sequence: CASSLVGGLLTGELFF. The CDR3 DNA sequence: TGTGCCAGCAGCTTAGTGGGAGGGCTTCTCACCGGGGAGCTGTTTTTT. Drawing the rest from reference TRBV7-2 and TRBJ2-2, the complete variable domain is GAGVSQSPSNKVTEKGKDVELRCDPISGHTALYWYRQSLGQGLEFLIYFQGNSAPDKSGLPSDRFSAERTGGSVSTLTIQRTQQEDSAVYLCASSLVGGLLTGELFFGEGSRLTVL.

The chain joins TRBV27 to TRBJ2-3; weak D call: TRBD2 (5 bases). Per germline, CDR1 MNHEY and CDR2 SMNVEV (reference sequence). This CDR3 region has 17 residues. V was shortened by 0 bases and J by 2 bases, with 15 bases between the two germline ends. The CDR3 sequence is CASSLSRGRALTDTQYF. The CDR3 DNA reads as TGTGCCAGCAGTTTATCGAGAGGGCGTGCTCTCACAGATACGCAGTATTTT.

V usage is TRBV5-1 and J usage is TRBJ1-1; TRBD1 aligns across 8 bases. Germline V gene sequence: CDR1 SGHRS, CDR2 YFSETQ. CDR3 size: 15 residues. V was clipped by 4 bases and J by 4 bases; unmatched bases: 9. The CDR3 region has the DNA TGCGCCAGCAGCCAATTACAGGGGGGACGCACTGAAGCTTTCTTT. This codes for CASSQLQGGRTEAFF.

The chain is built from TRBV27 and TRBJ1-1; D gene uncertain. The CDR3 is 14 residues long. The V gene lost 7 bases and the J gene lost 0 bases, with 12 bases spanning the gap. The germline V gene encodes CDR1 MNHEY and CDR2 SMNVEV (reference sequence). The CDR3 loop reads CASKALGLNTEAFF. As DNA, the CDR3 is TGTGCCAGCAAAGCGTTGGGGTTGAACACTGAAGCTTTCTTT.

This clone was found a few times. The chain recombines TRBV2 with TRBJ2-7; D gene ambiguous. Per the germline V gene, CDR1 is SNHLY and CDR2 is FYNNEI. V gave up 2 bases and J gave up 9 bases, with 11 bases separating them. This CDR3 contains 12 residues. CDR3 sequence: CASSEQARRQYF. CDR3 in DNA: TGTGCCAGCAGTGAACAGGCCCGCAGGCAGTACTTC.

CDR3 sequence (DNA): TGTGCCAGCAACTTGAACACCGGGGAGCTGTTTTTT. Translated: CASNLNTGELFF. The V gene is TRBV9, the J gene TRBJ2-2, with unresolved D. The CDR3 covers 12 residues. CDR1 and CDR2 (germline): SGDLS, YYNGEE. The V end lost 6 bases, the J end lost 1 base, and 4 bases lay between the germline ends.

This clone has a handful of counts. The chain uses TRBV30 and TRBJ1-1; TRBD1 matches at 10 bases. The germline CDR1 and CDR2 sequences are GTSNPN and SVGIG (reference sequence). Trimming at V came to 2 bases and at J to 5 bases, leaving 8 bases not matched to a gene. The CDR3 runs 15 residues. CDR3 nucleotide sequence: TGTGCCTGGAGTCCCTGGGACAGGGGAGGAACTGAAGCTTTCTTT. It codes for CAWSPWDRGGTEAFF.